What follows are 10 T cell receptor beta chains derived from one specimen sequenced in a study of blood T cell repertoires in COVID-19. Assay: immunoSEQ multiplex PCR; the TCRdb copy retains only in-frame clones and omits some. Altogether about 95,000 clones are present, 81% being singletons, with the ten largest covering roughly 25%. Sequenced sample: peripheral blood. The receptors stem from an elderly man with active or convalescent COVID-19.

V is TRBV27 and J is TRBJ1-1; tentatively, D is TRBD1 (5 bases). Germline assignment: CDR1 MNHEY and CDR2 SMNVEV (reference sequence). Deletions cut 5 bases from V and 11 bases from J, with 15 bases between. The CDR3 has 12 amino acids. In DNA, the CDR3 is TGTGCCAGCAGTCTGATGGGGGGGGAGGCTTTCTTT. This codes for CASSLMGGEAFF.

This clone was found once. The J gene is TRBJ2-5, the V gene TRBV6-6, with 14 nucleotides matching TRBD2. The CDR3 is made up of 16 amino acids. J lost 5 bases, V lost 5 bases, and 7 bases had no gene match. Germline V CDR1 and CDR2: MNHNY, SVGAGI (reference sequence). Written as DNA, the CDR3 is TGTGCCAGCAGTCCGCAGACTAGCGGGGGGGGTGAGACCCAGTACTTC. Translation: CASSPQTSGGGETQYF.

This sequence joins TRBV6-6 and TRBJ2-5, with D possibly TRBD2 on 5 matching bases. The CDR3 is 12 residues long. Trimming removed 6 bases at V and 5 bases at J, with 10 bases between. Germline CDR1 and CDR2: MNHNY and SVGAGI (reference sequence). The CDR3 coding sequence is TGTGCCAGCAGCCGGGGAGAGGAGACCCAGTACTTC. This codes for CASSRGEETQYF.

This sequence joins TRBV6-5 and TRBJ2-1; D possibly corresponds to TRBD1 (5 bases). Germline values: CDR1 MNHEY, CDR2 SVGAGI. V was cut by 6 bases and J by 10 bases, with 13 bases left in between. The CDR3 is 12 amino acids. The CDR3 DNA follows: TGTGCCAGCAGGGGTTGGGGCGTGGAGCAGTTCTTC. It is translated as CASRGWGVEQFF.

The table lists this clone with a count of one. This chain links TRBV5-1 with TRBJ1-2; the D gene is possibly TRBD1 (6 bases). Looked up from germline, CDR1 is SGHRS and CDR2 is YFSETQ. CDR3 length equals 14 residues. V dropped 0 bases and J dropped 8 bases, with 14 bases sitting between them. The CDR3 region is CASSLEQGLGGYTF. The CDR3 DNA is TGCGCCAGCAGCTTGGAGCAGGGGCTTGGGGGCTACACCTTC.

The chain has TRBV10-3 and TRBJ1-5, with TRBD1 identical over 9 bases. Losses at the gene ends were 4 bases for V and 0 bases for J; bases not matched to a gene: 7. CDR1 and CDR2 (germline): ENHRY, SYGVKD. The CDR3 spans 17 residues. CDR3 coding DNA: TGTGCCATCAGTGTGGGACAGGGATATAATAGCAATCAGCCCCAGCATTTT. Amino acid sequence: CAISVGQGYNSNQPQHF.

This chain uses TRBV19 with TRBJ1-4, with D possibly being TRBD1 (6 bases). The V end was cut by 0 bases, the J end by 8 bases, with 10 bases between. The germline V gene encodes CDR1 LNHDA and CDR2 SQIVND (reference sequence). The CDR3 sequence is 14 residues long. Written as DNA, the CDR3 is TGTGCCAGTAGTATAGATTCTGGGGGCGAAAAACTGTTTTTT. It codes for CASSIDSGGEKLFF.

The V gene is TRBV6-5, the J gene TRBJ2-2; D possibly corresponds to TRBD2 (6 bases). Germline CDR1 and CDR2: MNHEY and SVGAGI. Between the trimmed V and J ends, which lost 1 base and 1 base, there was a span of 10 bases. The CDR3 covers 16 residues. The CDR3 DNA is TGTGCCAGCAGTTACTTGGTAGCGGAGAACACCGGGGAGCTGTTTTTT. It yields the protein CASSYLVAENTGELFF.

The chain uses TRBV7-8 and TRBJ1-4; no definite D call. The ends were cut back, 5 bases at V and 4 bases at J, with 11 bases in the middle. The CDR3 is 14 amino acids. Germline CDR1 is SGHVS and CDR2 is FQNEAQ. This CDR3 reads CASSPLVGNEKLFF. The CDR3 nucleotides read TGTGCCAGCAGCCCTCTCGTCGGTAATGAAAAACTGTTTTTT.

The CDR3 is CASSPKGLAGGSSTDTQYF. CDR3 coding DNA: TGTGCCAGCAGCCCGAAGGGACTAGCGGGGGGGTCTAGCACAGATACGCAGTATTTT. The V call is TRBV7-2, the J call TRBJ2-3; 16 positions match TRBD2. In germline, CDR1 is SGHTA, CDR2 FQGNSA. The ends lost 5 bases at V and 0 bases at J; junction bases unmatched: 8. This CDR3 has 19 residues.